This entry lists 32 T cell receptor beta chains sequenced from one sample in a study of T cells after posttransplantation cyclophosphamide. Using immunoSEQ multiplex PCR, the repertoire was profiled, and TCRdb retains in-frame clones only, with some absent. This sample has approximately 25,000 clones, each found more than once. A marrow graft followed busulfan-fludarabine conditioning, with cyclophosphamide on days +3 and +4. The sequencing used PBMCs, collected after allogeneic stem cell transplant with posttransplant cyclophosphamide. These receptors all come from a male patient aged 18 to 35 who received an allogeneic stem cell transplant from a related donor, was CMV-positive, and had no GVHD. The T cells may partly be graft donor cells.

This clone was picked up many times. CDR3 sequence reads: CASSYLPGVETQYF. In nucleotides, the CDR3 is TGTGCCAGCAGCTACCTGCCGGGTGTCGAGACCCAGTACTTC. The chain employs TRBV7-9 and TRBJ2-5; D gene unclear. Trimming pared 4 bases from V and 5 bases from J, leaving 14 bases between. CDR1 is SEHNR, CDR2 FQNEAQ, per germline (reference sequence). This CDR3 contains 14 residues.

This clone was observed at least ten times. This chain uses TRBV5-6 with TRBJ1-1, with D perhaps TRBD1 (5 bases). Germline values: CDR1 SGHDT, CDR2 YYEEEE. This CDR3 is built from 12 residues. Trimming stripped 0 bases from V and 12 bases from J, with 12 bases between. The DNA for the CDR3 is TGTGCCAGCAGCTTGGAGGAGGGGTCGACTTTCTTT. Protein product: CASSLEEGSTFF. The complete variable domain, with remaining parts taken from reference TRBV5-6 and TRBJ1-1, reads DAGVTQSPTHLIKTRGQQVTLRCSPKSGHDTVSWYQQALGQGPQFIFQYYEEEERQRGNFPDRFSGHQFPNYSSELNVNALLLGDSALYLCASSLEEGSTFFGQGTRLTVV.

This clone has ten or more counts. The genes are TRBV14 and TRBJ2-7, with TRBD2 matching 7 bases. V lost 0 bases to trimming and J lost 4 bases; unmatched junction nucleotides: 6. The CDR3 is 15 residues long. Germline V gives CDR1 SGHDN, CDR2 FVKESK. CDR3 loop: CASSQEGGAVYEQYF. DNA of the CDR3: TGTGCCAGCAGCCAAGAGGGAGGGGCGGTTTACGAGCAGTACTTC.

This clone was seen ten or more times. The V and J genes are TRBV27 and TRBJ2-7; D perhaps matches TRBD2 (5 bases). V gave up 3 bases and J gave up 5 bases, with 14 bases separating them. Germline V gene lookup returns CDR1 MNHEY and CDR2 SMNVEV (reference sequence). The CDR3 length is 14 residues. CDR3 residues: CASSLDLAYDEQYF. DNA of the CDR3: TGTGCCAGCAGTTTGGACCTAGCCTACGACGAGCAGTACTTC.

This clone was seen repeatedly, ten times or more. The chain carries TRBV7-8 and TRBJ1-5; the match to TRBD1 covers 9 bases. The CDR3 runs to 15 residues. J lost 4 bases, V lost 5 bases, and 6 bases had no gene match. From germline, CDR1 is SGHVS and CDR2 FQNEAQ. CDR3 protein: CASSHNGQGNQPQHF. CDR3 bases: TGTGCCAGCAGCCACAACGGACAGGGGAATCAGCCCCAGCATTTT.

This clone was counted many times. DNA for the CDR3: TGTGCCAGCAGTTTATTTGGGAGACCCTACGAGCAGTACTTC. This translates into CASSLFGRPYEQYF. The chain has TRBV28 and TRBJ2-7; a weak D match, TRBD2 (5 bases). The length of the CDR3 is 14 residues. Germline CDR1 and CDR2: MDHEN and SYDVKM. Between the trimmed V and J ends, which lost 1 base and 2 bases, there was a span of 9 bases.

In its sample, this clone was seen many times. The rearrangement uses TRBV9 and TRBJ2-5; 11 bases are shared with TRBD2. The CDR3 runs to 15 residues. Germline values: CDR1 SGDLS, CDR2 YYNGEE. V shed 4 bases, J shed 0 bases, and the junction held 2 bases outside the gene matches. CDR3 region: CASSSSGGYQETQYF. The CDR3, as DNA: TGTGCCAGCAGCTCTAGCGGGGGGTACCAAGAGACCCAGTACTTC.

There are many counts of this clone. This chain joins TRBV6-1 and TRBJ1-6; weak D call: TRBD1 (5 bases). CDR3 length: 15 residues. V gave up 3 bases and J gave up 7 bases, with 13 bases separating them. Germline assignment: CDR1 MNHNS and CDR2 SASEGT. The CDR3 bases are TGTGCCAGCAGTGATATGTCGGGGGGGAATTCACCCCTCCACTTT. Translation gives CASSDMSGGNSPLHF.

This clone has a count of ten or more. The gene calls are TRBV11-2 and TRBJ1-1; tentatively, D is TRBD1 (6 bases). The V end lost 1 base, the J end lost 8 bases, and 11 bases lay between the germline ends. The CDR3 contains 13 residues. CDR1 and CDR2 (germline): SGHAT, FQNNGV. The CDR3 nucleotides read TGTGCCAGCAGCTTAGTGGGGGCGACCGAAGCTTTCTTT. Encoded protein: CASSLVGATEAFF. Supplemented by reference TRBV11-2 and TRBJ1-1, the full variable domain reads EAGVAQSPRYKIIEKRQSVAFWCNPISGHATLYWYQQILGQGPKLLIQFQNNGVVDDSQLPKDRFSAERLKGVDSTLKIQPAKLEDSAVYLCASSLVGATEAFFGQGTRLTVV.

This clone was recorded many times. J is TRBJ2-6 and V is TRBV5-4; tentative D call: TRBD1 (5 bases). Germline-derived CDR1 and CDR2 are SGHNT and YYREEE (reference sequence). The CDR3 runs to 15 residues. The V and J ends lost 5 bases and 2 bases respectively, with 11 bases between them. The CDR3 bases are TGTGCCAGCAGGCCCAGGGATACTGGGGCCAACGTCCTGACTTTC. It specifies CASRPRDTGANVLTF.

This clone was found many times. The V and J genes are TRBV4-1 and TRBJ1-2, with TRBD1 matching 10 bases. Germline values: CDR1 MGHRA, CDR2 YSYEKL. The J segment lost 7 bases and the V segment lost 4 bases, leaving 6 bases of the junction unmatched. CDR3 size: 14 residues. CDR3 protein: CASSRVGQGIGYTF. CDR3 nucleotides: TGCGCCAGCAGCCGAGTGGGACAGGGGATTGGCTACACCTTC.

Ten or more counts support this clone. DNA of the CDR3: TGTGCCAGCAGCTTAGCTCAAAACACCATATATTTT. It yields the protein CASSLAQNTIYF. This chain links TRBV7-6 with TRBJ1-3; D remains unclear. The CDR3 runs 12 residues. Germline V CDR1 and CDR2: SGHVS, FNYEAQ. Trimming shortened V by 0 bases and J by 6 bases, and 3 bases separated the two germline ends.

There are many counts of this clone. CDR3 DNA: TGCAGCGTTGCCCCACAGGAGAACTATGGCTACACCTTC. Its protein product is CSVAPQENYGYTF. This chain uses TRBV29-1 with TRBJ1-2, with TRBD1 as a possible D gene (5 bases). The CDR3 length is 13 residues. V dropped 4 bases and J dropped 2 bases, with 11 bases sitting between them. Germline CDR1 is SQVTM and CDR2 is ANQGSEA.

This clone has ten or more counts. The CDR3 DNA follows: TGCGCCAGCAGCCATACGGGACTGAATGAGCAGTTCTTC. This sequence encodes CASSHTGLNEQFF. The chain joins TRBV4-3 to TRBJ2-1, with D possibly being TRBD2 (6 bases). Deletions cut 3 bases from V and 7 bases from J, with 10 bases between. CDR3 length equals 13 residues. The germline V gene has CDR1 LGHNA and CDR2 YSLEER.

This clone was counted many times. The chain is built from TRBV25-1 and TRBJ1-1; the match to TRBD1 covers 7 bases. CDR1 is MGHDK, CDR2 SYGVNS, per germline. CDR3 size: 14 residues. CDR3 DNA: TGTGCAGAGGGACAGTTCCTTGTGAGGTCTGAAGCTTTCTTT. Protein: CAEGQFLVRSEAFF.

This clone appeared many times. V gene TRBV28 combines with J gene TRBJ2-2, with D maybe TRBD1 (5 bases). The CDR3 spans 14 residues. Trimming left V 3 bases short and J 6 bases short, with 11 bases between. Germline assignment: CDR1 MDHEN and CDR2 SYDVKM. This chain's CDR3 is CASSFPGSPGELFF. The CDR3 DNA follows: TGTGCCAGCAGTTTCCCAGGGTCCCCCGGGGAGCTGTTTTTT.

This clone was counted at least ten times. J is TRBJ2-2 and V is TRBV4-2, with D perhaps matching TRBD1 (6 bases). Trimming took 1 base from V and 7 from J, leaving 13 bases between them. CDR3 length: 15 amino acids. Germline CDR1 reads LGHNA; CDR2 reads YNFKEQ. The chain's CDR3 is CASSQGKGEFGELFF. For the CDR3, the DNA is TGTGCCAGCAGCCAAGGGAAGGGGGAATTCGGGGAGCTGTTTTTT.

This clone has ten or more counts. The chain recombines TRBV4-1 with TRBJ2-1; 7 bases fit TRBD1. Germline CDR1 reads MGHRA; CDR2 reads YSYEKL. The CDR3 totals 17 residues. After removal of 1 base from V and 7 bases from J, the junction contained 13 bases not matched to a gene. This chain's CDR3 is CASSQAGAGGAGNEQFF. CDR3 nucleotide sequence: TGCGCCAGCAGCCAAGCCGGAGCAGGGGGTGCAGGGAATGAGCAGTTCTTC.

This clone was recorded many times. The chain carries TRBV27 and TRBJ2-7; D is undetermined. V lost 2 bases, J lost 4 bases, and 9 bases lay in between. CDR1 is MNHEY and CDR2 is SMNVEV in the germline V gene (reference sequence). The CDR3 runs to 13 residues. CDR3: CASSLRQLYEQYF. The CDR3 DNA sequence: TGTGCCAGCAGTTTACGACAATTATACGAGCAGTACTTC.

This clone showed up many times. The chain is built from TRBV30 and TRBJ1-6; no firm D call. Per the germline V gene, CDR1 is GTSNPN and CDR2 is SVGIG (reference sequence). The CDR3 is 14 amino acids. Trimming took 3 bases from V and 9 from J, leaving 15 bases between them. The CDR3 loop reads CAWSRGPAGSPLHF. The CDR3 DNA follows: TGTGCCTGGAGCCGAGGCCCGGCGGGTTCACCCCTCCACTTT.

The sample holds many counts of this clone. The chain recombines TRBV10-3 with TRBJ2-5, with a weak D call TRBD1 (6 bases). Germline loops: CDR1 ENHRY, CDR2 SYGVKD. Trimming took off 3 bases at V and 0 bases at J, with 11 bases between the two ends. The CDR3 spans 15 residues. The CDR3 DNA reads TGTGCCATCAGTGAAATACAGGGATACCAAGAGACCCAGTACTTC. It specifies CAISEIQGYQETQYF.

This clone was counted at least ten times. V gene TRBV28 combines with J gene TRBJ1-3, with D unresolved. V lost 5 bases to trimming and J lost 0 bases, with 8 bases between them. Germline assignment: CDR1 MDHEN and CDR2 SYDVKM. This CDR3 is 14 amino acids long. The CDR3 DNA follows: TGTGCCAGCAGTATATCTCGCTCTGGAAACACCATATATTTT. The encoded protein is CASSISRSGNTIYF. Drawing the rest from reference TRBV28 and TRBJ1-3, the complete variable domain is DVKVTQSSRYLVKRTGEKVFLECVQDMDHENMFWYRQDPGLGLRLIYFSYDVKMKEKGDIPEGYSVSREKKERFSLILESASTNQTSMYLCASSISRSGNTIYFGEGSWLTVV.

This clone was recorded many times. The CDR3 DNA is TGCGCCAGCGGGAGTTTGACCGAGCAGTACTTC. It codes for CASGSLTEQYF. The rearrangement links TRBV10-1 to TRBJ2-7; maybe TRBD2 (5 bases). V dropped 8 bases and J dropped 6 bases, with 11 bases sitting between them. The germline gives CDR1 WNHNN, CDR2 SYGVQD (reference sequence). This CDR3 is built from 11 residues.

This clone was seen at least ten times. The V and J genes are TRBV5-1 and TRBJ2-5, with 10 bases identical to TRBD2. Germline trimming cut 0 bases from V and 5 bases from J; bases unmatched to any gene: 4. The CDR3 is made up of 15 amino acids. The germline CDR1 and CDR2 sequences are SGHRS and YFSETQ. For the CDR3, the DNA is TGCGCCAGCAGCTTGGCTAGCGGGGGCGGGGAGACCCAGTACTTC. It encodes CASSLASGGGETQYF.

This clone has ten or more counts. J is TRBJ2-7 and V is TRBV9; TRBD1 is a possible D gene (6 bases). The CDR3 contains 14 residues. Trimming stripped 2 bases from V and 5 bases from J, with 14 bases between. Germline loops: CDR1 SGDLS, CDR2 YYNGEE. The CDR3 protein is CASSVQTGDNEQYF. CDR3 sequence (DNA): TGTGCCAGCAGCGTCCAGACAGGAGACAACGAGCAGTACTTC.

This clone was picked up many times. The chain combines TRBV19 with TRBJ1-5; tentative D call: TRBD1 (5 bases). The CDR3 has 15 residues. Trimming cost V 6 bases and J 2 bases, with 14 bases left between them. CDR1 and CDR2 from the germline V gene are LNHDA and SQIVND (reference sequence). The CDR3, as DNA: TGTGCCAGTAGCCTAACAGGAAGCGGCAATCAGCCCCAGCATTTT. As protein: CASSLTGSGNQPQHF. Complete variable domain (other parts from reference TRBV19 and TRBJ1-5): DGGITQSPKYLFRKEGQNVTLSCEQNLNHDAMYWYRQDPGQGLRLIYYSQIVNDFQKGDIAEGYSVSREKKESFPLTVTSAQKNPTAFYLCASSLTGSGNQPQHFGDGTRLSIL.

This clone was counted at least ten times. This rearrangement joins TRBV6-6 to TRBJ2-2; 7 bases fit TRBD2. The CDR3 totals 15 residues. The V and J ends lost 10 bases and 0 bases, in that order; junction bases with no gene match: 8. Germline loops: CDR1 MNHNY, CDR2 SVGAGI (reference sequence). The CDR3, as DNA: TGTGCCACCTGGGGGACTATGACGAACACCGGGGAGCTGTTTTTT. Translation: CATWGTMTNTGELFF.

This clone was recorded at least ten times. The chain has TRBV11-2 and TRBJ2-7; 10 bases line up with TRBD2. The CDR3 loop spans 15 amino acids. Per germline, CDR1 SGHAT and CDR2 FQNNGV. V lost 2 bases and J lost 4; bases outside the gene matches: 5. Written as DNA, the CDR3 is TGTGCCAGCAGCTTACTAGCGGGAGAGCAGTACGAGCAGTACTTC. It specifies CASSLLAGEQYEQYF.

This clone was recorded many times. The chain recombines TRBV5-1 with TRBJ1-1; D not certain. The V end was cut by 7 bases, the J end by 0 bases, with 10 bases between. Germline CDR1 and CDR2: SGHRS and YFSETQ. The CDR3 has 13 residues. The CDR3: CASFRDLNTEAFF. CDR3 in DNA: TGCGCCAGCTTCCGGGATTTGAACACTGAAGCTTTCTTT.

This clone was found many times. CDR3 in amino acids: CASSIDRKEGETQYF. The CDR3 DNA follows: TGTGCCAGTAGTATAGATCGGAAGGAGGGGGAGACCCAGTACTTC. The rearrangement links TRBV19 to TRBJ2-5; possible D gene TRBD2, 6 bases. The germline V and J ends were trimmed by 0 bases and 5 bases, with 13 bases remaining between them. The CDR3 totals 15 residues. The germline gives CDR1 LNHDA, CDR2 SQIVND (reference sequence).

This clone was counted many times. The CDR3 reads CASSLRPTSGKNEQFF. CDR3 bases: TGTGCCAGCAGCTTAAGGCCTACTAGCGGGAAGAATGAGCAGTTCTTC. The chain is built from TRBV7-3 and TRBJ2-1, with TRBD2 matching over 10 bases. This CDR3 is 16 amino acids long. V trimming: 1 base; J trimming: 7 bases; junction bases outside the gene matches: 7. In germline, CDR1 is SGHTA, CDR2 FQGTGA.

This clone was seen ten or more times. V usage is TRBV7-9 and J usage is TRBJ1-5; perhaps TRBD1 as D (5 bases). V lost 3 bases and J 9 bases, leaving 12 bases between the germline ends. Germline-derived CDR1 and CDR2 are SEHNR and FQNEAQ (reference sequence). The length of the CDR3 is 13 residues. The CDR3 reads CASSLVGARPQHF. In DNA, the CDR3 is TGTGCCAGCAGCTTGGTAGGGGCGCGGCCCCAGCATTTT. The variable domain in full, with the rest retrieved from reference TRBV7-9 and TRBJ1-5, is DTGVSQNPRHKITKRGQNVTFRCDPISEHNRLYWYRQTLGQGPEFLTYFQNEAQLEKSRLLSDRFSAERPKGSFSTLEIQRTEQGDSAMYLCASSLVGARPQHFGDGTRLSIL.